This T cell receptor (beta chain) was sequenced during a study of T cell changes during pregnancy in multiple sclerosis. Profiling relied on immunoSEQ multiplex PCR, and the TCRdb table lists in-frame clones only, not all of them. The sample includes more than 25,000 clones, approximately 90% of them seen just once. CDR3 length: 15 residues. Trimming removed 3 bases from V and 5 bases from J, with 18 bases in between. Germline CDR1 is SGDLS and CDR2 is YYNGEE. The rearrangement joins TRBV9 to TRBJ2-7; the D gene is possibly TRBD1 (6 bases). The source is a female donor with multiple sclerosis, enrolled in a pregnancy study. Sample: CD8+ T cells from peripheral blood mononuclear cells, taken in the third trimester of pregnancy. The CDR3 DNA reads TGTGCCAGCAGCGCTCAGGGCCAGGGGCTCCACGAGCAGTACTTC. Its protein is CASSAQGQGLHEQYF.